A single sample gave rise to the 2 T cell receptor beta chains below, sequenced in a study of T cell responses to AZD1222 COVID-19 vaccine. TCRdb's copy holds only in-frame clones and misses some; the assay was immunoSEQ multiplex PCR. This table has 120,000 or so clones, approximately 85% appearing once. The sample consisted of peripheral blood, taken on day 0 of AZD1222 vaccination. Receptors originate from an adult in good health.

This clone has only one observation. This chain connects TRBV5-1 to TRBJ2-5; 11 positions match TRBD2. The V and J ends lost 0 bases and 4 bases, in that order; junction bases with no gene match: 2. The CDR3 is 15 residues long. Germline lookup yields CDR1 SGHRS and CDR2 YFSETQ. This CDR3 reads CASSLAGLAGETQYF. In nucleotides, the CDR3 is TGCGCCAGCAGCTTGGCCGGACTAGCGGGAGAGACCCAGTACTTC.

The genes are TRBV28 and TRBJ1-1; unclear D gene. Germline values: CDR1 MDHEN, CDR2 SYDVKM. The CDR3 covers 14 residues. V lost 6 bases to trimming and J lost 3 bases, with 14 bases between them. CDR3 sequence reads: CASRVGGRYTEAFF. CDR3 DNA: TGTGCCAGCAGAGTAGGCGGTCGTTACACTGAAGCTTTCTTT.